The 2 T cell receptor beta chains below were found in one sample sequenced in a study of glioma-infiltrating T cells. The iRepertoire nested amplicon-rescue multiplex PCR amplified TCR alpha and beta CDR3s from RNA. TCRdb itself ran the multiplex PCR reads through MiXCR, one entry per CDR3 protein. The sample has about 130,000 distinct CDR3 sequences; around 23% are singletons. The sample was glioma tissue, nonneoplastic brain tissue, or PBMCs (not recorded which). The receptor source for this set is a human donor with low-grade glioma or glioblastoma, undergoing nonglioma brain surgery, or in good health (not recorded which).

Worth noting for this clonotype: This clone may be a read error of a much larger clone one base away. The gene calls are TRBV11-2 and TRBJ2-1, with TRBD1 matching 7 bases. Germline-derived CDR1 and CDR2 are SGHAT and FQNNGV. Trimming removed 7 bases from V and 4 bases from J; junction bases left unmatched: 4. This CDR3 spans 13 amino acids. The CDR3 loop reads CASNPDRYNEQFF. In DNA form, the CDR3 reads TGTGCCAGCAACCCGGACAGGTACAATGAGCAGTTCTTC. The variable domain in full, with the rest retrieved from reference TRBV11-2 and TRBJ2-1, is EAGVAQSPRYKIIEKRQSVAFWCNPISGHATLYWYQQILGQGPKLLIQFQNNGVVDDSQLPKDRFSAERLKGVDSTLKIQPAKLEDSAVYLCASNPDRYNEQFFGPGTRLTVL.

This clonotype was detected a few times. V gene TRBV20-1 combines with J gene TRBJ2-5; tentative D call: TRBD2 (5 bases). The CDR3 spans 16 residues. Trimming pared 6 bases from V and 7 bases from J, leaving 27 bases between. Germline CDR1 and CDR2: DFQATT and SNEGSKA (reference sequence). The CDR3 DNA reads TGCAGTGCCTCCCCCGAGGTAGCAGGACTCGGATGGACCCAGTACTTC. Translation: CSASPEVAGLGWTQYF.